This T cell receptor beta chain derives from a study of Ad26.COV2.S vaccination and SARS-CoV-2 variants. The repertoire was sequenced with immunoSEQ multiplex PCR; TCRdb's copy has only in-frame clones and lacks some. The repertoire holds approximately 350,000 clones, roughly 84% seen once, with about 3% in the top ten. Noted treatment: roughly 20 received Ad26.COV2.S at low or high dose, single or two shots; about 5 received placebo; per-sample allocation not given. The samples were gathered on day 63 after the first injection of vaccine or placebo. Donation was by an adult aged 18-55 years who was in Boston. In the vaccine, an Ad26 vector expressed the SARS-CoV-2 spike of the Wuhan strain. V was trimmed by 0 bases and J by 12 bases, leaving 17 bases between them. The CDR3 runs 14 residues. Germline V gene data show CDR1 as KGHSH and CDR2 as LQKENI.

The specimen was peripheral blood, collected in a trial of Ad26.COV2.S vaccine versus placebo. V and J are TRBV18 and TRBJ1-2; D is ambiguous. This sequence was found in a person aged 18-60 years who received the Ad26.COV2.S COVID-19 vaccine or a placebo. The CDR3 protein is CASSPPIQPQVNTF. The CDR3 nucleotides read TGTGCCAGCTCACCACCGATCCAGCCTCAGGTCAACACCTTC.